The clone carrying this TCR beta chain has ten or more counts. Its antigen is not identified. The study co-extracted DNA and RNA from approximately 20-30 mg of unsorted bulk tissue. Patients' primary liver carcinoma was surgically resected. Chronic HBV infection was present, with no prior treatment. This sample was taken from a study of tumor-infiltrating lymphocytes in primary liver carcinoma. Researchers generated TCR beta cDNA from about 0.5 ug of total RNA, relying on a constant-region primer. For TCR beta, libraries were produced by three nested multiplex PCR rounds using slightly modified ARM-PCR. The first two PCR rounds used TRBV1-TRBV30 forward primers with a C-beta reverse primer, 9 to 10 cycles each. TCRdb independently ran MiXCR on the multiplex PCR reads; one entry per CDR3 protein. The sample contains 40,000 or so distinct CDR3 sequences, roughly 80% of which appear only once. Unmatched junction bases numbered 5, after V lost 4 bases and J lost 2 bases. Germline-derived CDR1 and CDR2 are SGHNT and YYREEE (reference sequence). This CDR3 is 14 amino acids long.

The study's findings and limits: Tumor region pairs shared more overlap than did tumor-adjacent and tumor-blood pairs. Tumors had a top-250-clone fraction that was significantly higher than blood (p = 0.039).

The receptor comes from a man aged 40-50 years with primary liver carcinoma and hepatitis B virus infection. Specimen: tumor-adjacent normal liver tissue. The chain couples TRBV5-4 to TRBJ2-5; 7 bases map to TRBD1. CDR3: CASSTAGGQETQYF. Here the CDR3 DNA reads TGTGCCAGCAGCACCGCAGGGGGTCAAGAGACCCAGTACTTC.